The source of this T cell receptor beta chain is a study of regulatory T cells in long-lasting Graves disease. Time point: persistent/refractory GD, antithyroid drugs over 5 years with positive TRAb. RNA extracted from PBMCs served as the sequencing template. To make TCR beta libraries, researchers used iRepertoire HTBI primers and Arm-PCR of CDR3 regions. TCRdb itself ran the multiplex PCR reads through MiXCR, one entry per CDR3 protein. The sample contains around 460,000 distinct CDR3 sequences, 20% to 25% of which appear only once. Notes on the study in general: Compared with new cases, persistent Graves' patients showed reduced TCR diversity. The small sample size may have reduced accuracy.

The CDR3 sequence is 13 residues long. Looked up from germline, CDR1 is SEHNR and CDR2 is FQNEAQ (reference sequence). V shed 5 bases and J 4 bases; nucleotides not matched to a gene: 5. Points on this clonotype: Its antigen is as yet unknown.

The V and J genes are TRBV7-9 and TRBJ2-7, with 7 bases identical to TRBD1. The TCR originated in a female donor with Graves disease. The source material was peripheral blood mononuclear cells (PBMCs), sampled when the disease was refractory, from a patient treated with antithyroid drugs. CDR3 DNA sequence: TGTGCCAGCAGCCTACAGGGGCTATACGAGCAGTACTTC. It translates to CASSLQGLYEQYF.